A single sample is the source of the 25 T cell receptor beta chains below, sequenced in a study of tumour-infiltrating T cells in Burkitt lymphoma. Here immunoSEQ multiplex PCR was the method, and the copy in TCRdb shows in-frame clones only, minus some. Of around 2,200 clones in the sample, under 15% were seen once. The sequenced sample consisted of tumor tissue. The source of these receptors is a human donor with Burkitt lymphoma.

The J gene is TRBJ2-3, the V gene TRBV27, with D perhaps assigned TRBD1 or TRBD2 (5 bases each). Germline lookup yields CDR1 MNHEY and CDR2 SMNVEV (reference sequence). The length of the CDR3 is 17 residues. V lost 4 bases and J 6 bases, leaving 23 bases between the germline ends. The CDR3 protein is CASSSYPGPQPVDTQYF. CDR3 in DNA: TGTGCCAGCAGTTCCTATCCGGGGCCCCAACCTGTGGATACGCAGTATTTT.

The V call is TRBV10-3, the J call TRBJ2-2; D gene uncertain. Trimming pared 0 bases from V and 7 bases from J, leaving 6 bases between. CDR1 and CDR2 (germline): ENHRY, SYGVKD. The CDR3 is 13 residues long. As DNA, the CDR3 is TGTGCCATCAGTGAGTCGACACGCGGGGAGCTGTTTTTT. Its translation: CAISESTRGELFF.

The chain is built from TRBV28 and TRBJ1-3, with D perhaps TRBD1 (6 bases). V was shortened by 5 bases and J by 1 base, with 9 bases between the two germline ends. The germline gives CDR1 MDHEN, CDR2 SYDVKM. The CDR3 is made up of 14 amino acids. The CDR3 spells CASSRTGSGNTIYF. In nucleotides, the CDR3 is TGTGCCAGCAGTCGTACAGGGTCTGGAAACACCATATATTTT.

The chain carries TRBV19 and TRBJ2-1, with a tentative D call TRBD2 (7 bases). Deletions cut 7 bases from V and 0 bases from J, with 13 bases between. CDR1 and CDR2 (germline): LNHDA, SQIVND (reference sequence). This CDR3 has 15 amino acids. The CDR3 DNA reads TGTGCCAGTACCGGGGGGCAGAGCTCCTACAATGAGCAGTTCTTC. Its protein is CASTGGQSSYNEQFF.

This clone has only a few counts. In DNA, the CDR3 is TGTGCCAGCAGTTACCGGCCTCGCGGGAGTTACAATGAGCAGTTCTTC. The encoded protein is CASSYRPRGSYNEQFF. This chain joins TRBV6-5 and TRBJ2-1; 7 nucleotides line up with TRBD2. The CDR3 loop spans 16 amino acids. The trim removed 2 bases at V and 4 bases at J, leaving 8 bases unmatched. Germline V gene data show CDR1 as MNHEY and CDR2 as SVGAGI.

The chain couples TRBV5-1 to TRBJ1-2; D is ambiguous. The germline CDR1 and CDR2 sequences are SGHRS and YFSETQ. The CDR3 is made up of 13 amino acids. Trimming pared 2 bases from V and 3 bases from J, leaving 8 bases between. The CDR3 nucleotides are TGCGCCAGCAGCTTCGAGGGCGACTATGGCTACACCTTC. Its translation: CASSFEGDYGYTF.

On this clone itself: The sample carries other DNA sequences with the same CDR3. The chain links TRBV2 to TRBJ2-7; no clear D. CDR3 length: 12 residues. With 8 bases removed from V and 2 bases from J, the gap between germline ends came to 10 bases. In germline, CDR1 is SNHLY, CDR2 FYNNEI. CDR3 in amino acids: CASLTGAYEQYF. DNA of the CDR3: TGTGCCAGCCTTACTGGCGCCTACGAGCAGTACTTC.

J is TRBJ1-2 and V is TRBV6-4, with 9 positions matching TRBD1. Germline V CDR1 and CDR2: MRHNA, SNTAGT. This CDR3 has 13 amino acids. The trim removed 4 bases at V and 7 bases at J, leaving 4 bases unmatched. CDR3 region: CASSGDRVGGYTF. The CDR3 DNA reads as TGTGCCAGCAGTGGGGACAGGGTGGGTGGCTACACCTTC.

V and J are TRBV5-5 and TRBJ1-2; D remains ambiguous. The V and J ends lost 0 bases and 6 bases respectively, with 18 bases between them. This CDR3 spans 16 amino acids. Germline V lookup: CDR1 SGHKS, CDR2 YYEKEE (reference sequence). CDR3 residues: CASSLAGLRLFDGYTF. In DNA form, the CDR3 reads TGTGCCAGCAGCTTGGCGGGTTTACGACTTTTTGATGGCTACACCTTC. Based on the CDR3 plus reference TRBV5-5 and TRBJ1-2, the full variable domain is DAGVTQSPTHLIKTRGQQVTLRCSPISGHKSVSWYQQVLGQGPQFIFQYYEKEERGRGNFPDRFSARQFPNYSSELNVNALLLGDSALYLCASSLAGLRLFDGYTFGSGTRLTVV.

This clone was seen more than once but under ten times. The chain combines TRBV5-8 with TRBJ1-4; 10 bases are a match to TRBD1. Germline V gene lookup returns CDR1 SGHTS and CDR2 YDEGEE. The CDR3 loop spans 14 amino acids. Unmatched junction bases numbered 2, after V lost 4 bases and J lost 5 bases. CDR3 amino acids: CASSLTGGNEKLFF. CDR3 in DNA: TGTGCCAGCAGCCTGACAGGGGGCAATGAAAAACTGTTTTTT.

The sample holds a few counts of this clone. The chain has TRBV28 and TRBJ1-2; D is unclear. This CDR3 region has 10 residues. Trimming removed 4 bases at V and 6 bases at J, with 3 bases between. Germline CDR1 and CDR2: MDHEN and SYDVKM. The CDR3 bases are TGTGCCAGCAGTTCGAATGGCTACACCTTC. Translated, it gives CASSSNGYTF.

The chain is built from TRBV14 and TRBJ2-1; a weak D match, TRBD2 (6 bases). Germline-derived CDR1 and CDR2 are SGHDN and FVKESK. The CDR3 has 15 amino acids. The V and J ends lost 4 bases and 0 bases respectively, with 10 bases between them. The CDR3 DNA follows: TGTGCCAGCAGCCGAGGGAGGAGCTCCTACAATGAGCAGTTCTTC. It codes for CASSRGRSSYNEQFF.

The chain employs TRBV25-1 and TRBJ2-6; perhaps TRBD2 as D (5 bases). CDR1 MGHDK and CDR2 SYGVNS come from the germline V gene. V was clipped by 10 bases and J by 3 bases, with 10 bases between them. This CDR3 contains 13 residues. CDR3 sequence reads: CAIGEGGANVLTF. The CDR3 DNA is TGTGCCATTGGTGAGGGTGGGGCCAACGTCCTGACTTTC.

V usage is TRBV6-5 and J usage is TRBJ1-2, with 9 bases lining up with TRBD1. Germline CDR1 reads MNHEY; CDR2 reads SVGAGI. After removal of 0 bases from V and 8 bases from J, the junction contained 4 bases not matched to a gene. CDR3 length: 14 amino acids. The CDR3: CASSYSTGGLGYTF. For the CDR3, the DNA is TGTGCCAGCAGTTACTCGACAGGGGGTCTAGGCTACACCTTC.

The CDR3 bases are TGTGCCAGCAGCCAAGGTTGGCAACGCGTAGAGACCCAGTACTTC. The encoded protein is CASSQGWQRVETQYF. The V call is TRBV14, the J call TRBJ2-5; D not certain. V was cut by 1 base and J by 4 bases, with 13 bases left in between. The CDR3 runs to 15 residues. Germline V gene sequence: CDR1 SGHDN, CDR2 FVKESK.

J is TRBJ2-7 and V is TRBV4-1; 8 bases line up with TRBD1. The CDR3 is 14 amino acids. The germline CDR1 and CDR2 sequences are MGHRA and YSYEKL. V was pared by 4 bases and J by 5 bases, with 7 bases of the junction left unmatched. CDR3 DNA: TGCGCCAGCAGCCCGAGGGGACAGGCGGACGAGCAGTACTTC. The encoded protein is CASSPRGQADEQYF.

The chain is built from TRBV5-4 and TRBJ1-2; 8 positions match TRBD1. The CDR3 length is 13 residues. The V and J ends lost 2 bases and 4 bases, in that order; junction bases with no gene match: 1. CDR1 and CDR2 (germline): SGHNT, YYREEE (reference sequence). CDR3 nucleotide sequence: TGTGCCAGCAGCTTTGGGACAGGCTATGGCTACACCTTC. Amino acids: CASSFGTGYGYTF.

This clone has more than one count but fewer than ten. The chain links TRBV6-5 to TRBJ1-3, with 8 bases fitting TRBD1. Germline values: CDR1 MNHEY, CDR2 SVGAGI. The CDR3 is 14 residues long. Trimming removed 4 bases from V and 3 bases from J; junction bases left unmatched: 2. The CDR3 DNA reads as TGTGCCAGCAGTTCAGGGGGCTTTGGAAACACCATATATTTT. Its protein is CASSSGGFGNTIYF.

This clone counts as large. This chain links TRBV7-9 with TRBJ1-5; tentatively, D is TRBD1 (6 bases). Germline V lookup: CDR1 SEHNR, CDR2 FQNEAQ (reference sequence). CDR3 size: 13 residues. The germline V and J ends were trimmed by 5 bases and 4 bases, with 9 bases remaining between them. CDR3 protein: CASSPGQNQPQHF. The DNA for the CDR3 is TGTGCCAGCAGCCCTGGACAGAATCAGCCCCAGCATTTT. Full variable domain (missing parts from reference TRBV7-9 and TRBJ1-5): DTGVSQNPRHKITKRGQNVTFRCDPISEHNRLYWYRQTLGQGPEFLTYFQNEAQLEKSRLLSDRFSAERPKGSFSTLEIQRTEQGDSAMYLCASSPGQNQPQHFGDGTRLSIL.

This chain connects TRBV2 to TRBJ2-7; no clear D gene. Germline V gene lookup returns CDR1 SNHLY and CDR2 FYNNEI. Trimming cost V 4 bases and J 4 bases, with 17 bases left between them. This CDR3 comprises 15 residues. The CDR3 coding sequence is TGTGCCAGCAGTGTTTCGAAGGGAATTGGGTACGAGCAGTACTTC. Amino acid sequence: CASSVSKGIGYEQYF.

Details on this clone: A read error may produce the germline difference seen at one junction end. The rearrangement links TRBV19 to TRBJ1-1; 9 nucleotides match TRBD1. Germline lookup yields CDR1 LNHDA and CDR2 SQIVND (reference sequence). The CDR3 has 18 residues. CDR3 bases: TGTGCCAGTAGTATAGGCTGGGGACAGGGCCTTAAGAACACTGAAGTTTTCTTT. This gives the protein CASSIGWGQGLKNTEVFF.

This clone was detected a few times. Here the CDR3 reads CASSREPGQGQETQYF. In nucleotides, the CDR3 is TGCGCCAGCAGCCGAGAACCGGGACAGGGGCAAGAGACCCAGTACTTC. The chain recombines TRBV4-1 with TRBJ2-5, with 10 bases lining up with TRBD1. The germline CDR1 and CDR2 sequences are MGHRA and YSYEKL. Trimming took 4 bases from V and 2 from J; bases not matched to a gene: 7. The CDR3 has 16 residues.

This clone was observed a handful of times. This sequence joins TRBV7-9 and TRBJ1-2, with TRBD1 matching over 10 bases. The germline V gene encodes CDR1 SEHNR and CDR2 FQNEAQ (reference sequence). The J segment lost 6 bases and the V segment lost 6 bases, leaving 10 bases of the junction unmatched. The CDR3 consists of 15 residues. The CDR3 nucleotides are TGTGCCAGCAGTTACATATCCGGGACAGGGGATGGCTACACCTTC. Protein sequence: CASSYISGTGDGYTF.

In its sample, this clone was seen a few times. The CDR3 sequence: CASSVTGGLGYTF. CDR3 nucleotide sequence: TGTGCCAGCAGCGTAACAGGGGGCTTGGGCTACACCTTC. The chain carries TRBV9 and TRBJ1-2; 9 nucleotides agree with TRBD1. V gave up 1 base and J gave up 8 bases; unmatched junction bases: 3. Germline V gene lookup returns CDR1 SGDLS and CDR2 YYNGEE. The CDR3 is 13 amino acids.

A few counts support this clone. The CDR3: CASSPAGYNEQFF. The CDR3 DNA reads as TGCGCCAGCAGCCCTGCAGGCTACAATGAGCAGTTCTTC. The rearrangement uses TRBV5-1 and TRBJ2-1; D gene uncertain. Germline CDR1 and CDR2: SGHRS and YFSETQ. This CDR3 spans 13 amino acids. With 4 bases removed from V and 3 bases from J, the gap between germline ends came to 8 bases.